A selection of T cell receptor beta chains follows, all from one sample in a study of metastatic and nonmetastatic thyroid tumors. TCRdb redid the clone calls on the PCR reads using MiXCR. The sample yields 30,000 to 35,000 clones, roughly 15% seen once. The specimen was blood. All receptors derive from a female donor with papillary thyroid cancer or a benign thyroid nodule (not recorded which). Some clones in this sample may be carry-over from other donors' samples. Each CDR3 is given with its conserved first and last residue. A D gene is named only where the DNA matches it firmly. Part of the rows lack a size; the others show once, few, many or a class for expanded clones.

size: many; V: TRBV20-1; J: TRBJ2-3; D: TRBD2; CDR3: CSARSASGRTDTQYF; DNA: TGCAGTGCTAGATCGGCTAGCGGGAGAACAGATACGCAGTATTTT
size: .; V: TRBV5-1; J: TRBJ2-7; D: TRBD2; CDR3: CASSLRGTSGRRYEQYF; DNA: TGCGCCAGTAGCTTGCGCGGGACTAGCGGGAGACGGTACGAGCAGTACTTC
size: few; V: TRBV28; J: TRBJ1-5; D: .; CDR3: CASRTSPGRQHF; DNA: TGTGCCAGCAGGACGTCGCCGGGACGACAGCATTTT
size: .; V: TRBV6-1; J: TRBJ2-1; D: .; CDR3: CAIGAGEIYNEQFF; DNA: TGTGCCATCGGGGCAGGGGAAATCTACAATGAGCAGTTCTTT
size: .; V: TRBV11-2; J: TRBJ2-5; D: TRBD1; CDR3: CASSLDRGTGYQETQYF; DNA: TGTGCCAGCAGCTTAGATCGCGGGACAGGGTACCAAGAGACCCAGTACTTC
size: .; V: TRBV6-5; J: TRBJ1-3; D: .; CDR3: CASSSGNSGNTIYF; DNA: TGTGCCAGCAGTTCAGGGAACTCTGGAAACACCATATATTTT
size: .; V: TRBV11-1; J: TRBJ2-1; D: .; CDR3: CASSPEGDWGYNEQFF; DNA: TGTGCCAGCAGCCCCGAGGGGGACTGGGGCTACAATGAGCAGTTCTTC
size: many; V: TRBV6-4; J: TRBJ2-3; D: .; CDR3: CASSPGPEDTQYF; DNA: TGTGCCAGCAGTCCAGGGCCCGAAGATACGCAGTATTTT
size: .; V: TRBV4-1; J: TRBJ1-5; D: .; CDR3: CASSLTGGEPQHF; DNA: TGCGCCAGCAGCCTCACTGGGGGGGAGCCCCAGCATTTT
size: many; V: TRBV11-2; J: TRBJ2-5; D: TRBD2; CDR3: CASGLAGALETQYF; DNA: TGTGCCAGCGGGCTAGCGGGAGCGTTGGAGACCCAGTACTTC
size: many; V: TRBV29-1; J: TRBJ2-1; D: TRBD2; CDR3: CSVPISGRAPNEQFF; DNA: TGCAGCGTTCCAATTAGCGGGAGGGCCCCCAATGAGCAGTTCTTC
size: .; V: TRBV20-1; J: TRBJ1-2; D: .; CDR3: CSAIPGVYYGYTF; DNA: TGCAGTGCTATCCCAGGCGTTTACTATGGCTACACCTTC
size: many; V: TRBV28; J: TRBJ2-5; D: TRBD2; CDR3: CASTPGEREVSTQYF; DNA: TGTGCCAGCACCCCCGGGGAGCGGGAGGTCTCGACCCAGTACTTC
size: many; V: TRBV20-1; J: TRBJ2-1; D: .; CDR3: CSAKKGASGSDEQFF; DNA: TGCAGTGCAAAGAAGGGGGCTAGCGGGTCAGATGAGCAGTTCTTC
size: many; V: TRBV19; J: TRBJ2-5; D: .; CDR3: CASSNRASQETQYF; DNA: TGTGCCAGTAGTAACAGGGCCTCTCAAGAGACCCAGTACTTC
size: many; V: TRBV20-1; J: TRBJ2-2; D: .; CDR3: CSATTGRGTGELFF; DNA: TGCAGTGCTACGACAGGGAGGGGTACCGGGGAGCTGTTTTTT
size: many; V: TRBV4-2; J: TRBJ2-2; D: .; CDR3: CASSQEARHNTGELFF; DNA: TGTGCCAGCAGCCAAGAGGCTAGACATAACACCGGGGAGCTGTTTTTT
size: many; V: TRBV18; J: TRBJ2-1; D: TRBD2; CDR3: CASSRPSAAGAHNEQFF; DNA: TGTGCCAGCTCACGGCCGTCGGCGGCGGGAGCTCACAATGAGCAGTTCTTC
size: few; V: TRBV6-2/TRBV6-3; J: TRBJ2-2; D: .; CDR3: CASSYPGLWGMELFF; DNA: TGTGCCAGCAGTTACCCAGGGTTGTGGGGAATGGAGCTGTTTTTT
size: many; V: TRBV20-1; J: TRBJ2-7; D: TRBD2; CDR3: CSARGGSGFFPYEQYF; DNA: TGCAGTGCTAGAGGGGGTAGCGGGTTCTTCCCCTACGAGCAGTACTTC
size: many; V: TRBV15; J: TRBJ2-2; D: .; CDR3: CATSGAPGTGELFF; DNA: TGTGCCACCAGCGGGGCCCCCGGGACCGGGGAGCTGTTTTTT
size: many; V: TRBV28; J: TRBJ1-1; D: .; CDR3: CASSSMGYWPLAFF; DNA: TGTGCCAGCAGTTCGATGGGGTATTGGCCGCTCGCTTTCTTT
size: many; V: TRBV4-1; J: TRBJ1-2; D: TRBD1; CDR3: CASSAEGGEGYTF; DNA: TGCGCCAGCAGCGCCGAAGGGGGCGAGGGCTACACCTTC
size: many; V: TRBV11-2; J: TRBJ2-1; D: TRBD2; CDR3: CASSSSSGSYNEQFF; DNA: TGTGCCAGCAGCTCCTCTAGCGGGAGTTACAATGAGCAGTTCTTC
size: few; V: TRBV3-1; J: TRBJ2-3; D: .; CDR3: CASRPTPTDTQYF; DNA: TGTGCCAGCCGGCCTACCCCCACAGATACGCAGTATTTT
size: many; V: TRBV11-1; J: TRBJ1-3; D: .; CDR3: CASSLEGYGGGNTIYF; DNA: TGTGCCAGCAGCTTAGAGGGGTACGGAGGAGGAAACACCATATATTTT
size: many; V: TRBV4-2; J: TRBJ2-1; D: .; CDR3: CASSPLGAPGSRINEQFF; DNA: TGTGCCAGCAGCCCACTAGGGGCTCCGGGCTCTAGAATCAATGAGCAGTTCTTC
size: many; V: TRBV2; J: TRBJ2-1; D: TRBD2; CDR3: CASRSPIAGGRDNEQFF; DNA: TGTGCCAGCAGGAGCCCTATAGCGGGAGGGCGCGACAATGAGCAGTTCTTC
size: .; V: TRBV6-1; J: TRBJ2-5; D: .; CDR3: CSSIERGGWETQYF; DNA: TGTTCCAGCATTGAACGCGGGGGCTGGGAGACCCAGTACTTC
size: many; V: TRBV6-1; J: TRBJ1-1; D: TRBD1; CDR3: CASIRGLGTEAFF; DNA: TGTGCCAGCATCAGGGGGCTGGGAACTGAAGCTTTCTTT
size: many; V: TRBV5-5; J: TRBJ2-2; D: .; CDR3: CASSLVAGLNTGELFF; DNA: TGTGCCAGCAGCTTGGTGGCGGGGTTGAACACCGGGGAGCTGTTTTTT
size: many; V: TRBV12-3/TRBV12-4; J: TRBJ2-1; D: .; CDR3: CASSFAGYRSYNEQFF; DNA: TGTGCCAGCAGTTTCGCCGGATATCGCTCCTACAATGAGCAGTTCTTC
size: many; V: TRBV27; J: TRBJ2-1; D: .; CDR3: CASSFHNEQFF; DNA: TGTGCCAGCAGTTTCCACAATGAGCAGTTCTTC
size: many; V: TRBV6-6; J: TRBJ1-1; D: .; CDR3: CASSYRGADTEAFF; DNA: TGTGCCAGCAGTTATCGAGGGGCGGACACTGAAGCTTTCTTT
size: many; V: TRBV4-2; J: TRBJ1-3; D: TRBD1; CDR3: CASSQGQGSNTIYF; DNA: TGTGCCAGCAGCCAAGGACAGGGAAGCAACACCATATATTTT
size: many; V: TRBV9; J: TRBJ2-7; D: TRBD2; CDR3: CASSPGVAGVGEQYF; DNA: TGTGCCAGCAGCCCCGGGGTAGCGGGAGTAGGCGAGCAGTACTTC
size: .; V: TRBV6-5; J: TRBJ2-7; D: TRBD2; CDR3: CASSWEGLFEQYF; DNA: TGTGCCAGCAGTTGGGAGGGCCTGTTTGAGCAGTACTTC
size: many; V: TRBV30; J: TRBJ2-1; D: .; CDR3: CAWMGRGPYNEQFF; DNA: TGTGCCTGGATGGGGCGGGGCCCCTACAATGAGCAGTTCTTC
size: .; V: TRBV11-2; J: TRBJ2-7; D: TRBD2; CDR3: CASSFFAPSGRPFNYEQYF; DNA: TGTGCCAGCAGCTTTTTCGCCCCTAGCGGGAGGCCGTTCAACTACGAGCAGTACTTC
size: many; V: TRBV5-6; J: TRBJ2-4; D: .; CDR3: CASSPHLAKNIQYF; DNA: TGTGCCAGCAGCCCTCATCTAGCCAAAAACATTCAGTACTTC
size: many; V: TRBV12-3/TRBV12-4; J: TRBJ2-5; D: TRBD2; CDR3: CASSALAGGKLGAQYF; DNA: TGTGCCAGCAGTGCCCTCGCGGGAGGGAAGCTTGGGGCCCAGTACTTC
size: few; V: TRBV27; J: TRBJ2-7; D: .; CDR3: CAISPVAGGSYEQYF; DNA: TGTGCCATCAGTCCCGTGGCCGGAGGCTCCTACGAGCAGTACTTC
size: many; V: TRBV6-1; J: TRBJ1-5; D: .; CDR3: CASSTRAPRGNQPQHF; DNA: TGTGCCAGCAGTACGAGGGCCCCGAGGGGCAATCAGCCCCAGCATTTT